Listed here is a single TCR beta chain. What it binds is not known. This record comes from a study of cytomegalovirus exposure and HLA in healthy donors. Study outcomes and limitations: Accurate predictions that matched the HLA-A and HLA-B alleles of most subjects were reportedly made from TCR beta sequences. The CMV antigen specificity of three CMV-associated chains was confirmed through in vitro analysis. Presence/absence analyses took donor sequencing depth as roughly uniform.

PCR was performed using 60 Vbeta and 13 Jbeta primers. TCRdb's table, derived via immunoSEQ multiplex PCR, lists solely in-frame clones and lacks some. The sample lists 200,000 to 250,000 clones; about 77% were seen once. Trimming took off 3 bases at V and 4 bases at J, with 12 bases between the two ends. The CDR3 is 14 amino acids. CDR1 and CDR2 (germline): MNHNS, SASEGT. This chain links TRBV6-1 with TRBJ1-2; maybe TRBD1 (6 bases). This TCR derives from a young woman in good health and CMV-seronegative. Sequencing input: PBMCs. The CDR3 nucleotides are TGTGCCAGCAGTGAGCAGGACAGAGCCTATGGCTACACCTTC. This encodes CASSEQDRAYGYTF.